Following are 19 T cell receptor beta chains from one sample sequenced in a study of cytomegalovirus exposure and HLA in healthy donors. Using immunoSEQ multiplex PCR, the repertoire was profiled, and TCRdb retains in-frame clones only, with some absent. The table includes roughly 330,000 clones, approximately 90% detected once. Sequenced input: PBMCs. The receptors shown here come from a woman in her twenties or thirties in good health and CMV-seropositive.

V gene TRBV27 combines with J gene TRBJ1-1; D is perhaps TRBD1 (6 bases). CDR1 is MNHEY, CDR2 SMNVEV, per germline (reference sequence). The V end lost 4 bases, the J end lost 2 bases, and 11 bases lay between the germline ends. This CDR3 is built from 14 residues. The CDR3 nucleotides are TGTGCCAGCAGTTCAGGACAGCTAAACACTGAAGCTTTCTTT. Its translation: CASSSGQLNTEAFF.

The chain carries TRBV6-1 and TRBJ1-4; no firm D call. With 4 bases removed from V and 0 bases from J, the gap between germline ends came to 12 bases. There are 16 residues in the CDR3. Germline lookup yields CDR1 MNHNS and CDR2 SASEGT. The CDR3 protein is CASSVLTTATNEKLFF. DNA of the CDR3: TGTGCCAGCAGTGTCTTGACTACTGCAACTAATGAAAAACTGTTTTTT.

This chain joins TRBV6-5 and TRBJ1-1; TRBD1 matches 9 bases. CDR3 length: 14 amino acids. Germline CDR1 reads MNHEY; CDR2 reads SVGAGI. V lost 5 bases to trimming and J lost 5 bases; unmatched junction nucleotides: 6. CDR3: CASSTDRGGTEAFF. The CDR3 nucleotides read TGTGCCAGCAGTACGGACAGGGGTGGGACTGAAGCTTTCTTT.

V and J are TRBV2 and TRBJ2-5; D is possibly TRBD2 (6 bases). Looked up from germline, CDR1 is SNHLY and CDR2 is FYNNEI. V lost 5 bases and J lost 3, with 13 bases in between. This CDR3 is built from 14 residues. The DNA for the CDR3 is TGTGCCAGCAGTCCTACTAGCAACAAAGAGACCCAGTACTTC. It is translated as CASSPTSNKETQYF.

This chain joins TRBV19 and TRBJ1-5; perhaps TRBD1 as D (6 bases). This CDR3 contains 14 residues. The V end lost 1 base, the J end lost 7 bases, and 11 bases lay between the germline ends. Germline V gives CDR1 LNHDA, CDR2 SQIVND (reference sequence). The CDR3 DNA reads as TGTGCCAGTAGTATAGTGGGGGCTAGGCAGCCCCAGCATTTT. Its translation is CASSIVGARQPQHF. The variable domain in full, with the rest retrieved from reference TRBV19 and TRBJ1-5, is DGGITQSPKYLFRKEGQNVTLSCEQNLNHDAMYWYRQDPGQGLRLIYYSQIVNDFQKGDIAEGYSVSREKKESFPLTVTSAQKNPTAFYLCASSIVGARQPQHFGDGTRLSIL.

The chain employs TRBV11-2 and TRBJ2-7; D gene uncertain. V lost 1 base and J lost 0, with 13 bases in between. The CDR3 is made up of 16 amino acids. The V gene's germline CDR1 is SGHAT and CDR2 FQNNGV. CDR3 DNA sequence: TGTGCCAGCAGCTTAGTAGTTTCCGTGAGCTCCTACGAGCAGTACTTC. Translation gives CASSLVVSVSSYEQYF.

This sequence joins TRBV7-9 and TRBJ1-2; 9 bases map to TRBD1. The length of the CDR3 is 13 residues. Germline CDR1 is SEHNR and CDR2 is FQNEAQ (reference sequence). The trim removed 4 bases at V and 6 bases at J, leaving 3 bases unmatched. CDR3 nucleotides: TGTGCCAGCAGCTACAGGGACAGGGATGGCTACACCTTC. Protein: CASSYRDRDGYTF. Looking up the rest from reference TRBV7-9 and TRBJ1-2 gives the full variable domain: DTGVSQNPRHKITKRGQNVTFRCDPISEHNRLYWYRQTLGQGPEFLTYFQNEAQLEKSRLLSDRFSAERPKGSFSTLEIQRTEQGDSAMYLCASSYRDRDGYTFGSGTRLTVV.

The chain recombines TRBV4-2 with TRBJ2-7; the D is unclear. This CDR3 has 13 amino acids. V lost 0 bases, J lost 3 bases, and 6 bases lay in between. CDR1 LGHNA and CDR2 YNFKEQ come from the germline V gene. This CDR3 is CASSQELYYEQYF. The CDR3 DNA sequence: TGTGCCAGCAGCCAAGAACTTTACTACGAGCAGTACTTC.

The rearrangement links TRBV5-6 to TRBJ2-2; 8 bases fit TRBD1. This CDR3 region has 15 residues. Germline V gives CDR1 SGHDT, CDR2 YYEEEE. V was pared by 2 bases and J by 3 bases, with 3 bases of the junction left unmatched. The CDR3 sequence is CASSFGTGHTGELFF. As DNA, the CDR3 is TGTGCCAGCAGCTTCGGGACAGGACACACCGGGGAGCTGTTTTTT.

The chain employs TRBV27 and TRBJ2-7; 14 nucleotides line up with TRBD2. V shed 4 bases, J shed 3 bases, and the junction held 11 bases outside the gene matches. The CDR3 is 18 amino acids. CDR1 is MNHEY, CDR2 SMNVEV, per germline (reference sequence). Written as DNA, the CDR3 is TGTGCCAGCAGTTCGAAGACTAGCGGGAGGGCCCCTAGCTACGAGCAGTACTTC. This sequence encodes CASSSKTSGRAPSYEQYF.

This clone was picked up a small number of times. The CDR3 sequence: CASSPGGGAKPQHF. The CDR3 DNA sequence: TGTGCCAGCAGCCCCGGAGGGGGAGCAAAGCCCCAGCATTTT. This sequence joins TRBV28 and TRBJ1-5, with TRBD1 as a possible D gene (6 bases). Germline loops: CDR1 MDHEN, CDR2 SYDVKM. The CDR3 runs to 14 residues. V was trimmed by 6 bases and J by 8 bases, leaving 17 bases between them.

This clone has just one count. V and J are TRBV27 and TRBJ2-7; a weak D match, TRBD1 (6 bases). CDR1 and CDR2 from the germline V gene are MNHEY and SMNVEV (reference sequence). The CDR3 runs to 14 residues. Trimming shortened V by 2 bases and J by 3 bases, and 11 bases separated the two germline ends. CDR3 loop: CASSLGQTNYEQYF. Here the CDR3 DNA reads TGTGCCAGCAGTTTAGGACAGACCAACTACGAGCAGTACTTC.

The V and J genes are TRBV28 and TRBJ2-7; D perhaps matches TRBD1 (6 bases). The CDR3 consists of 13 residues. The germline V gene has CDR1 MDHEN and CDR2 SYDVKM. V was trimmed by 8 bases and J by 3 bases, leaving 14 bases between them. The DNA for the CDR3 is TGTGCCAGCGGAACAGGGCCCCTCTACGAGCAGTACTTC. Translated: CASGTGPLYEQYF. Based on the CDR3 plus reference TRBV28 and TRBJ2-7, the full variable domain is DVKVTQSSRYLVKRTGEKVFLECVQDMDHENMFWYRQDPGLGLRLIYFSYDVKMKEKGDIPEGYSVSREKKERFSLILESASTNQTSMYLCASGTGPLYEQYFGPGTRLTVT.

In DNA, the CDR3 is TGTGCCAGCAGTCCAATCGGGGGCGAACCCTATAATTCACCCCTCCACTTT. It codes for CASSPIGGEPYNSPLHF. The V and J genes are TRBV5-6 and TRBJ1-6, with D tentatively TRBD1 (6 bases). CDR1 SGHDT and CDR2 YYEEEE come from the germline V gene. The V gene lost 5 bases and the J gene lost 2 bases, with 17 bases spanning the gap. The CDR3 consists of 17 residues.

V is TRBV6-4 and J is TRBJ1-2, with 7 bases that match TRBD1. Trimming cost V 2 bases and J 6 bases; bases outside gene matches: 3. This CDR3 contains 13 residues. Germline CDR1 reads MRHNA; CDR2 reads SNTAGT. CDR3 amino acids: CASSDPGQNGYTF. Here the CDR3 DNA reads TGTGCCAGCAGTGACCCGGGACAGAATGGCTACACCTTC.

The chain is built from TRBV9 and TRBJ2-7; TRBD2 matches 8 bases. The CDR3 length is 14 residues. CDR1 is SGDLS, CDR2 YYNGEE, per germline. J gave up 7 bases and V 3 bases, and 9 bases lay outside the gene matches. In DNA, the CDR3 is TGTGCCAGCAGCGCCAGCGGGAGAAGTGAGGAGCAGTACTTC. The encoded protein is CASSASGRSEEQYF.

This chain uses TRBV4-1 with TRBJ2-7, with 11 bases matching TRBD1. This CDR3 is 15 amino acids long. After removal of 4 bases from V and 7 bases from J, the junction contained 9 bases not matched to a gene. Germline loops: CDR1 MGHRA, CDR2 YSYEKL. CDR3 region: CASSPRTGGGVEQYF. The CDR3, as DNA: TGCGCCAGCAGCCCGAGGACAGGGGGCGGGGTGGAGCAGTACTTC.

CDR3 sequence reads: CASSRGLAGFSYNEQFF. The CDR3 DNA sequence: TGTGCCAGCAGCCGGGGACTAGCGGGATTTTCCTACAATGAGCAGTTCTTC. The genes are TRBV7-6 and TRBJ2-1; 13 nucleotides match TRBD2. With V trimmed by 5 bases and J by 1 base, 5 bases remained unmatched. The CDR3 extends over 17 amino acids. CDR1 and CDR2 from the germline V gene are SGHVS and FNYEAQ.

The chain has TRBV9 and TRBJ1-5; tentative D call: TRBD1 (5 bases). Germline V gene data show CDR1 as SGDLS and CDR2 as YYNGEE. Trimming removed 4 bases at V and 0 bases at J, with 11 bases between. This CDR3 comprises 15 residues. The CDR3 DNA is TGTGCCAGCAGCCGGGGGGAGTATAGCAATCAGCCCCAGCATTTT. Protein product: CASSRGEYSNQPQHF.